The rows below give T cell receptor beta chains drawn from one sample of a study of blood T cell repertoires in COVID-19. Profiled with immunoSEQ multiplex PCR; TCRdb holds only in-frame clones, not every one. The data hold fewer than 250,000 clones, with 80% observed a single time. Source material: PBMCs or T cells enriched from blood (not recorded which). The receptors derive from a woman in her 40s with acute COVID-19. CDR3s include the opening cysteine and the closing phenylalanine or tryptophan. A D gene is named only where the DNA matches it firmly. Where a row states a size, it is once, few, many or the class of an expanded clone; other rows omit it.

TGTGCCAGCAGCTTAGGAACCGGGACTAGCGGGGGCACAGATACGCAGTATTTT CASSLGTGTSGGTDTQYF many TRBJ2-3 18 TRBV7-8 TRBD2
TGTGCCAGTAGCCTTGGGTTGCGGGTCACTGAAGCTTTCTTT CASSLGLRVTEAFF . TRBJ1-1 14 TRBV19 .
TGTGCCAGCAGCCAAGCGCGGACTAAAGAGCAGTTCTTC CASSQARTKEQFF . TRBJ2-1 13 TRBV16 .
TGTGCCAGCAGTTACCGTGGGGCCTGGGGCTACACCTTC CASSYRGAWGYTF . TRBJ1-2 13 TRBV6-2/TRBV6-3 .
TGTGCCAGTAGTCCTCGTCCGGGAGGCCCTGATGGCTACACCTTC CASSPRPGGPDGYTF . TRBJ1-2 15 TRBV19 .
TGTGCCACCGGACTAGTTCTGGAGACCCAGTACTTC CATGLVLETQYF . TRBJ2-5 12 TRBV28 TRBD2
TGTGCCAGCAGCTTTCAGGGGCGGTTAGGTGAAAAACTGTTTTTT CASSFQGRLGEKLFF . TRBJ1-4 15 TRBV7-8 .
TGTGCCAGCGGCCTTACCGGGACTAGTTACTACGAGCAGTACTTC CASGLTGTSYYEQYF few TRBJ2-7 15 TRBV28 TRBD2
TGCAGCGTTGAGTTGAACAGGAACTCCTACGAGCAGTACTTC CSVELNRNSYEQYF . TRBJ2-7 14 TRBV29-1 .
TGTGCCAGCAGCTTCGGGACAGGGGGCCTGCACACTGAAGCTTTCTTT CASSFGTGGLHTEAFF . TRBJ1-1 16 TRBV5-4 TRBD1
TGTGCCAGCAGTGAAACTAGCGGGGGATACACCGGGGAGCTGTTTTTT CASSETSGGYTGELFF . TRBJ2-2 16 TRBV2 TRBD2
TGCGCCAGCAGTTCCGGGACAGGGTATGACTATGGCTACACCTTC CASSSGTGYDYGYTF . TRBJ1-2 15 TRBV5-1 TRBD1
TGTGCCAGGGACAGGGGACGGGATGAAAAACTGTTTTTT CARDRGRDEKLFF . TRBJ1-4 13 TRBV9 TRBD1
TGTGCCAGCAGTTCCGGGTTGCGGACAAGCAATCAGCCCCAGCATTTT CASSSGLRTSNQPQHF . TRBJ1-5 16 TRBV28 .
TGTGCCAGCAGTTCGGGACAGGGGGCGCCCACCGGGGAGCTGTTTTTT CASSSGQGAPTGELFF . TRBJ2-2 16 TRBV27 TRBD1
TGTGCCTGGAGTCCTAGCGGACAAGAGACCCAGTACTTC CAWSPSGQETQYF . TRBJ2-5 13 TRBV30 TRBD2
TGTGCCAGCAGCTTAGAGGACCGGGACTACCGCCCCAATGAGCAGTTCTTC CASSLEDRDYRPNEQFF . TRBJ2-1 17 TRBV11-3 TRBD2
TGCGCCAGCAGCTTCGGGAAAAATTATGGCTACACCTTC CASSFGKNYGYTF few TRBJ1-2 13 TRBV5-1 .
TGTGCCAGCAGCTCCGACCGACTAGCGGGGGGTGGCACAGATACGCAGTATTTT CASSSDRLAGGGTDTQYF . TRBJ2-3 18 TRBV7-2 TRBD2
TGTGCCTGGAGTACATGGACAGCATACGAGCAGTACTTC CAWSTWTAYEQYF . TRBJ2-7 13 TRBV30 .
TGTGCCAGCCAGGGCCCCTACGAGCAGTACTTC CASQGPYEQYF . TRBJ2-7 11 TRBV12-3/TRBV12-4 .
TGCAGTGCTAGTAGAGGGTATAATCAGCCCCAGCATTTT CSASRGYNQPQHF . TRBJ1-5 13 TRBV20-1 .
TGTGCCAGCAAGGCCTCGGCAGGACTAACCTACGAGCAGTACTTC CASKASAGLTYEQYF . TRBJ2-7 15 TRBV19 .
TGTGCCAGTAGCGCAGGACAGGGAGTCCACGAGCAGTACTTC CASSAGQGVHEQYF . TRBJ2-7 14 TRBV19 TRBD1
TGTGCCAGCAGCCAAGGCCCTCAGGCGGAGACCCAGTACTTC CASSQGPQAETQYF few TRBJ2-5 14 TRBV3-1/TRBV3-2 .
TGTGCCACCAGCAGTGTGGGGGCGGCAGATACGCAGTATTTT CATSSVGAADTQYF . TRBJ2-3 14 TRBV15 .